The entry below gives a single TCR beta chain sequence along with its context. The isolated RNA, all of it, was reverse transcribed, so expressed TCRB transcripts were what got sequenced. The protocol was immunoSEQ multiplex PCR, while the TCRdb copy is restricted to in-frame clones and leaves out a portion. The sample includes about 270,000 clones, roughly 13% of them seen just once. This sample is part of a study of beta chain features in type 1 diabetes. Without exception, sorted populations had purity beyond 95%. The specimen was naive CD4+ T cells from blood. This receptor was obtained from a woman aged 40 to 50 in good health.

CDR3 protein: CASSLGGSTDTQYF. CDR3 DNA: TGTGCCAGTAGCCTCGGGGGGTCCACAGATACGCAGTATTTT. This chain joins TRBV19 and TRBJ2-3, with 7 bases that match TRBD2. The junction had 5 bases not matched to a gene; V was cut back by 6 bases and J by 2 bases. This CDR3 comprises 14 residues. The V gene's germline CDR1 is LNHDA and CDR2 SQIVND (reference sequence).